One sample yielded the 23 T cell receptor beta chains listed below, sequenced in a study of blood T cell repertoires in COVID-19. Method: immunoSEQ multiplex PCR; TCRdb's copy keeps in-frame clones and lacks some. Of over 100,000 clones listed, around 80% are singletons. The sample was peripheral blood. These receptors all come from a woman older than 75 with active or convalescent COVID-19.

J is TRBJ2-2 and V is TRBV5-6; 9 positions agree with TRBD1. The J segment lost 3 bases and the V segment lost 4 bases, leaving 4 bases of the junction unmatched. The germline V gene has CDR1 SGHDT and CDR2 YYEEEE. CDR3 length: 15 amino acids. This CDR3 reads CASSRTGEYTGELFF. The CDR3 region has the DNA TGTGCCAGCAGCCGGACAGGGGAATACACCGGGGAGCTGTTTTTT.

The gene calls are TRBV10-3 and TRBJ2-7; 13 bases line up with TRBD2. V was clipped by 4 bases and J by 0 bases; unmatched bases: 6. CDR3 length: 17 residues. Germline V lookup: CDR1 ENHRY, CDR2 SYGVKD. The CDR3 DNA reads as TGTGCCATCAGTGCTGGACTAGCGGGAGATGACTCCTACGAGCAGTACTTC. Amino acids: CAISAGLAGDDSYEQYF.

The chain uses TRBV5-1 and TRBJ2-6; 15 bases fit TRBD2. Germline-derived CDR1 and CDR2 are SGHRS and YFSETQ. V was pared by 4 bases and J by 4 bases, with 6 bases of the junction left unmatched. This CDR3 is 18 amino acids long. The CDR3 DNA reads as TGCGCCAGCAGCCAAGGACTAGCGGGAGGGCGGGGGGCCAACGTCCTGACTTTC. Translated: CASSQGLAGGRGANVLTF.

J is TRBJ1-1 and V is TRBV3-1 (or the pseudogene TRBV3-2); D perhaps matches TRBD1 (5 bases). Germline assignment: CDR1 LGHDT and CDR2 YNNKEL (reference sequence). V was pared by 6 bases and J by 1 base, with 9 bases between. The CDR3 is made up of 13 amino acids. For the CDR3, the DNA is TGTGCCAGCAGGCACGGGGGGAACACTGAAGCTTTCTTT. As protein: CASRHGGNTEAFF.

The CDR3 nucleotides read TGTGCCAGCAGCGTAGATCAGAGGAGCTCTGGAAACACCATATATTTT. This encodes CASSVDQRSSGNTIYF. This chain joins TRBV9 and TRBJ1-3; the D is unclear. V was clipped by 0 bases and J by 0 bases, with 10 bases between them. In germline, CDR1 is SGDLS, CDR2 YYNGEE. This CDR3 is 16 amino acids long.

The chain joins TRBV28 to TRBJ2-5; 10 nucleotides match TRBD1. CDR1 is MDHEN, CDR2 SYDVKM, per germline. Unmatched junction bases numbered 21, after V lost 4 bases and J lost 4 bases. CDR3 size: 20 residues. The CDR3 DNA sequence: TGTGCCAGCAGTTCGAACCGGGACAGGGGCGCTTCGGGACGATCAGAGACCCAGTACTTC. Its protein is CASSSNRDRGASGRSETQYF.

The V gene is TRBV11-2, the J gene TRBJ2-5, with D unresolved. This CDR3 region has 15 residues. Between the trimmed V and J ends, which lost 4 bases and 7 bases, there was a span of 19 bases. Germline V lookup: CDR1 SGHAT, CDR2 FQNNGV. The CDR3 nucleotides read TGTGCCAGCAGCTCGAGGAGTACCTTCGACGCGACCCAGTACTTC. Amino acid sequence: CASSSRSTFDATQYF.

The genes are TRBV5-1 and TRBJ1-1, with TRBD1 identical over 9 bases. In germline, CDR1 is SGHRS, CDR2 YFSETQ. This CDR3 has 14 residues. V lost 4 bases and J lost 4; bases outside the gene matches: 5. The DNA for the CDR3 is TGCGCCAGCAGCCCAGACAGGGGGGGCACTGAAGCTTTCTTT. It codes for CASSPDRGGTEAFF.

This chain uses TRBV6-6 with TRBJ1-5, with no clear D. The germline CDR1 and CDR2 sequences are MNHNY and SVGAGI (reference sequence). Deletions cut 3 bases from V and 4 bases from J, with 13 bases between. The CDR3 contains 15 residues. The CDR3 region has the DNA TGTGCCAGCAGTTATTCCAGCGGGATGAATCAGCCCCAGCATTTT. Protein product: CASSYSSGMNQPQHF.

This sequence joins TRBV9 and TRBJ1-2, with D possibly being TRBD1 (6 bases). The germline V gene encodes CDR1 SGDLS and CDR2 YYNGEE. This CDR3 spans 14 amino acids. The V gene lost 4 bases and the J gene lost 6 bases, with 16 bases spanning the gap. As DNA, the CDR3 is TGTGCCAGCAGCATGTTACAGGGTAGCGATGGCTACACCTTC. This encodes CASSMLQGSDGYTF. Complete variable domain (other parts from reference TRBV9 and TRBJ1-2): DSGVTQTPKHLITATGQRVTLRCSPRSGDLSVYWYQQSLDQGLQFLIQYYNGEERAKGNILERFSAQQFPDLHSELNLSSLELGDSALYFCASSMLQGSDGYTFGSGTRLTVV.

This rearrangement joins TRBV5-3 to TRBJ2-1; 8 nucleotides match TRBD2. TRBV5-3 is identified as an open reading frame with a role that is uncertain. This CDR3 region has 12 residues. Germline trimming cut 1 base from V and 15 bases from J; bases unmatched to any gene: 6. This CDR3 is CARSLRTAGGFF. In nucleotides, the CDR3 is TGTGCCAGAAGCTTGAGGACGGCGGGGGGGTTCTTC.

This clone was seen just once. The rearrangement links TRBV29-1 to TRBJ1-5; D gene uncertain. The CDR3 consists of 13 residues. Germline V gene data show CDR1 as SQVTM and CDR2 as ANQGSEA. The ends were cut back, 4 bases at V and 1 base at J, with 8 bases in the middle. This CDR3 is CSVAENSNQPQHF. The CDR3 bases are TGCAGCGTTGCTGAGAACAGCAATCAGCCCCAGCATTTT.

CDR3 loop: CASSQTGNQPQHF. CDR3 DNA: TGTGCCAGCAGCCAAACGGGGAATCAGCCCCAGCATTTT. The V call is TRBV16, the J call TRBJ1-5; D is ambiguous. CDR3 size: 13 residues. Germline V gene data show CDR1 as KGHSY and CDR2 as FQNENV. V was pared by 2 bases and J by 4 bases, with 6 bases between.

The chain employs TRBV6-9 and TRBJ2-2, with 11 positions matching TRBD2. V was pared by 3 bases and J by 9 bases, with 6 bases of the junction left unmatched. Germline V gene data show CDR1 as MNHGY and CDR2 as SVAAGI. This CDR3 has 15 residues. Written as DNA, the CDR3 is TGTGCCAGCAGTTACCCGACTAGCGGGAACTGGGAGCTGTTTTTT. This encodes CASSYPTSGNWELFF.

CDR3 protein: CSASGGRTSANNEQFF. As DNA, the CDR3 is TGCAGTGCTAGTGGTGGGCGGACTAGCGCAAACAATGAGCAGTTCTTC. The chain combines TRBV20-1 with TRBJ2-1; 9 bases match TRBD2. J was trimmed by 5 bases and V by 3 bases; bases with no gene match: 11. CDR3 length: 16 amino acids. The V gene's germline CDR1 is DFQATT and CDR2 SNEGSKA (reference sequence).

The chain uses TRBV6-2 or TRBV6-3 and TRBJ2-1, with 11 bases identical to TRBD2. Germline V gene data show CDR1 as MNHEY and CDR2 as SVGEGT. Trimming removed 2 bases from V and 5 bases from J; junction bases left unmatched: 14. The CDR3 runs 19 residues. CDR3 sequence (DNA): TGTGCCAGCAGTTACCCAACCTCACTAGCGGGAGATTTGCACAATGAGCAGTTCTTC. Translation: CASSYPTSLAGDLHNEQFF.

This clone was found once. The chain is built from TRBV5-1 and TRBJ2-1; D may be TRBD2 (6 bases). The CDR3 has 15 residues. In germline, CDR1 is SGHRS, CDR2 YFSETQ. Trimming shortened V by 9 bases and J by 8 bases, and 24 bases separated the two germline ends. The CDR3 DNA sequence: TGCGCCACCCGGCGCGGCGGGACCAGTTGGGATGAGCAGTTCTTC. Translation gives CATRRGGTSWDEQFF.

The rearrangement links TRBV5-4 to TRBJ2-5; D is perhaps TRBD1 (5 bases). V shed 4 bases and J shed 1 base, with 11 bases lying between them. This CDR3 comprises 14 residues. CDR1 is SGHNT and CDR2 is YYREEE in the germline V gene (reference sequence). The CDR3 loop reads CASSAQGPQETQYF. The DNA of the CDR3 is TGTGCCAGCAGCGCCCAGGGCCCCCAAGAGACCCAGTACTTC.

The chain is built from TRBV18 and TRBJ2-7; D remains ambiguous. Between the trimmed V and J ends, which lost 0 bases and 2 bases, there was a span of 8 bases. This CDR3 spans 14 amino acids. The V gene's germline CDR1 is KGHSH and CDR2 LQKENI. The CDR3 sequence is CASSPPYSAYEQYF. As DNA, the CDR3 is TGTGCCAGCTCACCACCTTACAGTGCCTACGAGCAGTACTTC.

This sequence joins TRBV6-9 and TRBJ2-4, with D possibly matching TRBD1 (5 bases). Germline V gene sequence: CDR1 MNHGY, CDR2 SVAAGI. The CDR3 totals 13 residues. With 6 bases removed from V and 2 bases from J, the gap between germline ends came to 8 bases. CDR3 loop: CASRGRSKNIQYF. As DNA, the CDR3 is TGTGCCAGCAGGGGGCGATCCAAAAACATTCAGTACTTC.

The genes are TRBV7-8 and TRBJ2-5; 9 bases agree with TRBD2. CDR3 size: 16 residues. Germline V gene data show CDR1 as SGHVS and CDR2 as FQNEAQ. Losses at the gene ends were 5 bases for V and 4 bases for J; bases not matched to a gene: 11. This CDR3 is CASSPGTSLKGETQYF. In nucleotides, the CDR3 is TGTGCCAGCAGCCCCGGGACTAGCCTTAAAGGAGAGACCCAGTACTTC.

V and J are TRBV6-5 and TRBJ1-2; 10 bases line up with TRBD1. Per germline, CDR1 MNHEY and CDR2 SVGAGI. V shed 4 bases, J shed 6 bases, and the junction held 2 bases outside the gene matches. The CDR3 is 13 residues long. The CDR3 DNA reads TGTGCCAGCAGTTCAGGACAGGGGGATGGCTACACCTTC. It specifies CASSSGQGDGYTF.

The chain's CDR3 is CASSLTSGSSYEQYF. DNA for the CDR3: TGTGCCAGCAGCCTGACTAGCGGCAGCTCCTACGAGCAGTACTTC. This rearrangement joins TRBV27 to TRBJ2-7; 9 bases map to TRBD2. CDR1 is MNHEY, CDR2 SMNVEV, per germline (reference sequence). The CDR3 consists of 15 residues. V dropped 6 bases and J dropped 0; count of bases not matched to a gene: 6.